These T cell receptor beta chains were read from a single sample in a study of cytomegalovirus exposure and HLA in healthy donors. The data were produced by immunoSEQ multiplex PCR, yet TCRdb's version contains in-frame clones alone and is incomplete. The data show around 200,000 clones, with roughly 84% seen just once and approximately 3% held by the top ten. Sequenced material: PBMCs. The receptor source for this set is a woman aged 18-35 years in good health and CMV-seropositive. Each CDR3 is given with its conserved first and last residue. D genes are given only for firm matches. Expanded clones get a size class; other rows say once, few or many, or leave the size out.

. | TRBJ1-1 | . | TRBV5-1 | CASSLGDKDTEAFF | TGCGCCAGCAGCTTGGGGGACAAGGACACTGAAGCTTTCTTT
. | TRBJ1-4 | . | TRBV14 | CASSRLGSRLEKLFF | TGTGCCAGCAGCCGCCTAGGATCAAGGTTGGAAAAACTGTTTTTT
. | TRBJ2-3 | . | TRBV7-2 | CASRYVAGLYGGTDTQYF | TGTGCCAGCAGATATGTGGCAGGGTTATATGGTGGCACAGATACGCAGTATTTT
TRBD2 | TRBJ2-3 | . | TRBV7-7 | CASSLGTPRGGKTDTQYF | TGTGCCAGCAGCTTAGGGACGCCGCGCGGGGGTAAGACAGATACGCAGTATTTT
. | TRBJ2-7 | . | TRBV6-1 | CASSEGSLTGIPYEQYF | TGTGCCAGCAGTGAAGGGTCTCTAACAGGGATCCCCTACGAGCAGTACTTC
. | TRBJ2-5 | . | TRBV27 | CASGVQETQYF | TGTGCCAGCGGAGTCCAAGAGACCCAGTACTTC
TRBD1 | TRBJ2-7 | . | TRBV2 | CASSATDRGRVYEQYF | TGTGCCAGCAGTGCGACCGACAGGGGGAGGGTCTACGAGCAGTACTTC
. | TRBJ2-1 | . | TRBV27 | CASNYLGPRAYNEQFF | TGTGCCAGCAATTACTTGGGCCCGAGGGCCTACAATGAGCAGTTCTTC
TRBD1 | TRBJ2-7 | few | TRBV27 | CASREAPRGKEQYF | TGTGCCAGCCGCGAGGCCCCCAGGGGGAAAGAGCAGTACTTC
TRBD1 | TRBJ2-1 | few | TRBV7-9 | CASSWVPQGIDEQFF | TGTGCCAGCAGCTGGGTCCCACAGGGGATCGATGAGCAGTTCTTC
TRBD1 | TRBJ1-2 | . | TRBV5-1 | CASGSTGHYGYTF | TGCGCCAGCGGATCGACAGGGCACTATGGCTACACCTTC
TRBD1 | TRBJ1-2 | . | TRBV5-1 | CASSLQGAPLDNYGYTF | TGCGCCAGCAGCTTACAGGGGGCCCCTCTCGATAACTATGGCTACACCTTC
. | TRBJ1-6 | few | TRBV25-1 | CASSGQERPLHF | TGTGCCAGCAGTGGACAAGAACGTCCCCTCCACTTT
. | TRBJ2-5 | . | TRBV13 | CASSLGLFVETQYF | TGTGCCAGCAGCTTAGGACTCTTCGTGGAGACCCAGTACTTC
. | TRBJ1-2 | . | TRBV10-3 | CAISPSPGQAYGYTF | TGTGCCATCAGTCCCTCCCCGGGACAAGCTTATGGCTACACCTTC
. | TRBJ2-2 | . | TRBV7-9 | CASSPPGSNTGELFF | TGTGCCAGCAGCCCCCCCGGGAGCAACACCGGGGAGCTGTTTTTT
. | TRBJ1-1 | . | TRBV5-8 | CASSPLAATEAFF | TGTGCCAGCAGCCCGTTGGCCGCCACTGAAGCTTTCTTT
. | TRBJ2-7 | . | TRBV1 | CTSAPFGGPYEQYF | TGCACCAGCGCGCCATTTGGGGGCCCTTACGAGCAGTACTTC
TRBD2 | TRBJ2-1 | . | TRBV7-9 | CASSPDGSGGSTPFF | TGTGCCAGCAGCCCAGATGGCAGCGGGGGGTCCACGCCGTTCTTC
. | TRBJ1-2 | . | TRBV18 | CASSPLYEWSGYTF | TGTGCCAGCTCACCCTTATACGAGTGGAGTGGCTACACCTTC
. | TRBJ2-1 | . | TRBV29-1 | CSVAQGGNEQFF | TGCAGCGTTGCACAGGGTGGCAATGAGCAGTTCTTC
. | TRBJ2-1 | . | TRBV29-1 | CSVESSPLYNEQFF | TGCAGCGTTGAATCGTCCCCCCTCTACAATGAGCAGTTCTTC
. | TRBJ1-2 | . | TRBV5-8 | CASSLVSESRTYGYTF | TGTGCCAGCAGCTTGGTTTCGGAGAGCCGAACCTATGGCTACACCTTC
TRBD2 | TRBJ2-3 | . | TRBV9 | CASSSASGGDTDTQYF | TGTGCCAGCAGCTCAGCTAGCGGGGGGGACACAGATACGCAGTATTTT
TRBD1 | TRBJ2-7 | . | TRBV7-9 | CASSYDRDEQYF | TGTGCCAGCAGCTATGACAGGGACGAGCAGTACTTC
. | TRBJ2-1 | . | TRBV4-3 | CASSPVSPSPELFF | TGCGCCAGCAGCCCAGTGTCCCCGTCGCCGGAGCTGTTCTTC
. | TRBJ2-7 | few | TRBV5-1 | CASSLPSYEQYF | TGCGCCAGCAGCTTGCCCAGCTACGAGCAGTACTTC
. | TRBJ2-7 | . | TRBV6-5 | CASKGREPYEQYF | TGTGCCAGCAAGGGAAGGGAGCCCTACGAGCAGTACTTC
. | TRBJ1-4 | . | TRBV5-1 | CASSLPGTNEKLFF | TGCGCCAGCAGCTTGCCAGGGACTAATGAAAAACTGTTTTTT
TRBD1 | TRBJ2-5 | . | TRBV11-3 | CASSLTGNQETQYF | TGTGCCAGCAGTTTGACAGGGAACCAAGAGACCCAGTACTTC
. | TRBJ1-2 | . | TRBV6-5 | CASSYAPGLGYTF | TGTGCCAGCAGTTACGCGCCGGGACTGGGCTACACCTTC
. | TRBJ1-2 | many | TRBV2 | CASSEFGEVDGYTF | TGTGCCAGCAGTGAGTTCGGGGAGGTGGATGGCTACACCTTC
. | TRBJ1-5 | . | TRBV15 | CASGDREGNQPQHF | TGTGCCAGTGGAGACCGAGAGGGCAATCAGCCCCAGCATTTT
. | TRBJ1-2 | . | TRBV9 | CASSVNRDKGYGYTF | TGTGCCAGCAGCGTAAACCGGGACAAGGGCTATGGCTACACCTTC
. | TRBJ2-7 | . | TRBV5-1 | CASSHLEGLYEQYF | TGCGCCAGCAGCCACCTCGAGGGTCTCTACGAGCAGTACTTC
. | TRBJ1-6 | few | TRBV13 | CASQKKGNYSPLHF | TGTGCCAGCCAGAAGAAGGGGAACTATTCACCCCTCCACTTT
TRBD1 | TRBJ1-4 | . | TRBV4-2 | CASSQVGQGDEKLFF | TGTGCCAGCAGCCAGGTTGGACAGGGCGATGAAAAACTGTTTTTT
. | TRBJ2-5 | . | TRBV2 | CASSEGPPQYF | TGTGCCAGCAGTGAAGGGCCCCCCCAGTACTTC
. | TRBJ1-5 | . | TRBV2 | CASRETQGLGQPQHF | TGTGCCAGCAGAGAAACCCAGGGGTTAGGTCAGCCCCAGCATTTT
. | TRBJ1-1 | . | TRBV5-1 | CASSLAVGRTLGSAFF | TGCGCCAGCAGCTTGGCGGTCGGCAGGACTTTAGGGTCAGCTTTCTTT
TRBD1 | TRBJ1-5 | . | TRBV19 | CASTGTGGYQPQHF | TGTGCCAGTACTGGGACAGGGGGGTATCAGCCCCAGCATTTT
TRBD1 | TRBJ1-1 | few | TRBV18 | CASSRSTGADTEAFF | TGTGCCAGCTCACGGTCAACAGGGGCGGACACTGAAGCTTTCTTT
. | TRBJ2-3 | once | TRBV9 | CASSVASGSRMDTQYF | TGTGCCAGCAGCGTAGCATCGGGGTCGAGAATGGATACGCAGTATTTT
TRBD2 | TRBJ2-1 | . | TRBV6-4 | CASSVSGGGYNEQFF | TGTGCCAGCAGTGTCAGCGGGGGGGGGTACAATGAGCAGTTCTTC
. | TRBJ1-2 | . | TRBV2 | CASSGDSRVRYGYTF | TGTGCCAGCAGTGGGGACTCACGGGTCCGGTATGGCTACACCTTC
. | TRBJ1-3 | . | TRBV6-5 | CASSSFSRGRGNTIYF | TGTGCCAGCAGTTCTTTTTCCAGGGGCCGTGGAAACACCATATATTTT
TRBD2 | TRBJ2-7 | . | TRBV7-3 | CASSLTSSGTYEQYF | TGTGCCAGCAGCTTAACGTCTAGCGGAACCTACGAGCAGTACTTC
. | TRBJ1-1 | . | TRBV14 | CASSPRVTNTEAFF | TGTGCCAGCAGCCCCAGGGTAACGAACACTGAAGCTTTCTTT
. | TRBJ1-1 | . | TRBV7-3 | CASSSQGSNTEAFF | TGTGCCAGCAGCTCACAGGGCTCGAACACTGAAGCTTTCTTT
. | TRBJ1-6 | . | TRBV27 | CASSWTVGRNSPLHF | TGTGCCAGCAGTTGGACCGTGGGGCGTAATTCACCCCTCCACTTT
. | TRBJ1-2 | . | TRBV5-1 | CASGEENYGYTF | TGCGCCAGCGGAGAAGAGAACTATGGCTACACCTTC
. | TRBJ1-2 | few | TRBV7-9 | CASSRYEAPAYGYTF | TGTGCCAGCAGCCGTTATGAGGCGCCGGCCTATGGCTACACCTTC
. | TRBJ1-5 | . | TRBV27 | CASSLTGRQPQHF | TGTGCCAGCAGTTTAACAGGGAGACAGCCCCAGCATTTT
TRBD1 | TRBJ2-3 | . | TRBV5-6 | CASSFQTGYTQYF | TGTGCCAGCAGCTTTCAGACAGGGTATACGCAGTATTTT
. | TRBJ1-1 | . | TRBV19 | CASSMRAGKRPHPSTEAFF | TGTGCCAGTAGTATGCGCGCGGGCAAACGCCCTCATCCGAGCACTGAAGCTTTCTTT
. | TRBJ2-7 | . | TRBV18 | CASSPQSSYEQYF | TGTGCCAGCTCACCACAGAGCTCCTACGAGCAGTACTTC
. | TRBJ2-3 | . | TRBV18 | CASSPLGGITDTQYF | TGTGCCAGCTCACCCCTCGGCGGGATCACAGATACGCAGTATTTT
. | TRBJ2-5 | . | TRBV6-5 | CAPRHGIEETQYF | TGTGCCCCCAGGCACGGCATAGAAGAGACCCAGTACTTC
. | TRBJ1-1 | . | TRBV2 | CASRPGGEAFF | TGTGCCAGCAGGCCGGGGGGTGAAGCTTTCTTT
. | TRBJ1-5 | . | TRBV15 | CATSRDANDQPQHF | TGTGCCACCAGCAGAGATGCGAACGATCAGCCCCAGCATTTT